The next 21 T cell receptor beta chains were all read from a single sample in a study of vaccination effects on CD4 cells after COVID-19. Antigens for these TCRs are unknown. Using viral peptide pools, the ViraFEST assay grew out antigen-specific CD4+ T cells prior to sequencing. Once cultured for 9 to 11 days, the cells underwent separation to obtain CD4+ T cells. Participants were given two doses of BNT162b2 or mRNA-1273 vaccine. Assay used: immunoSEQ multiplex PCR; TCRdb lists only in-frame clones, some missing. The table lists around 30,000 clones, roughly 80% of them singletons. The sample here was CD4+ T cells from PBMCs cultured with HCoV-229E spike peptides, taken after COVID-19 vaccination. The receptor source for this set is a human donor who received a COVID-19 vaccine.

V usage is TRBV6-5 and J usage is TRBJ1-2; D not resolved. Germline CDR1 is MNHEY and CDR2 is SVGAGI. The CDR3 consists of 13 residues. Trimming took 7 bases from V and 6 from J, leaving 15 bases between them. CDR3 nucleotide sequence: TGTGCCAGCACTAAGGGAATTTTCGATGGCTACACCTTC. Protein sequence: CASTKGIFDGYTF.

The gene calls are TRBV29-1 and TRBJ1-1, with a weak D call TRBD1 (5 bases). Trimming took 5 bases from V and 2 from J, leaving 12 bases between them. The CDR3 has 13 residues. In germline, CDR1 is SQVTM, CDR2 ANQGSEA. The DNA for the CDR3 is TGCAGCGTTTCGGGCAGGGCAAACACTGAAGCTTTCTTT. Protein: CSVSGRANTEAFF.

The table lists this clone with a few counts. This chain joins TRBV7-9 and TRBJ2-1, with 11 bases matching TRBD2. This CDR3 spans 18 amino acids. Germline lookup yields CDR1 SEHNR and CDR2 FQNEAQ (reference sequence). With 6 bases clipped from V and 0 bases from J, the junction kept 10 bases outside the gene matches. For the CDR3, the DNA is TGTGCCAGCAGTCTCGTCGGGACTAGCGGAAGCTCCTACAATGAGCAGTTCTTC. It translates to CASSLVGTSGSSYNEQFF.

The rearrangement uses TRBV4-1 and TRBJ2-5; tentative D call: TRBD2 (5 bases). V was clipped by 3 bases and J by 1 base, with 9 bases between them. Germline CDR1 and CDR2: MGHRA and YSYEKL. The CDR3 runs 14 residues. CDR3 amino acids: CASSHLGLQETQYF. As DNA, the CDR3 is TGCGCCAGCAGCCATCTAGGACTCCAAGAGACCCAGTACTTC.

This clone was detected only once. The rearrangement links TRBV29-1 to TRBJ1-1; tentatively, D is TRBD1 (5 bases). CDR1 and CDR2 (germline): SQVTM, ANQGSEA. The V and J ends lost 0 bases and 3 bases respectively, with 11 bases between them. This CDR3 has 14 amino acids. This CDR3 is CSVEEQGRDTEAFF. The DNA for the CDR3 is TGCAGCGTTGAAGAGCAGGGTCGGGACACTGAAGCTTTCTTT.

The chain links TRBV5-1 to TRBJ1-3; 7 positions agree with TRBD1. The CDR3 has 17 amino acids. The germline V gene encodes CDR1 SGHRS and CDR2 YFSETQ. The ends lost 4 bases at V and 0 bases at J; junction bases unmatched: 10. The CDR3 DNA sequence: TGCGCCAGCAGCCCGGTAACAGGGGCCCTCTCTGGAAACACCATATATTTT. Translating it yields CASSPVTGALSGNTIYF.

V gene TRBV2 combines with J gene TRBJ1-6; D not certain. This CDR3 region has 13 residues. The germline V gene encodes CDR1 SNHLY and CDR2 FYNNEI. Trimming took 2 bases from V and 9 from J, leaving 8 bases between them. The CDR3 DNA follows: TGTGCCAGCAGTGAACACCCTCCTTCACCCCTCCACTTT. Translated, it gives CASSEHPPSPLHF.

This sequence joins TRBV2 and TRBJ2-7; TRBD1 matches 9 bases. Germline values: CDR1 SNHLY, CDR2 FYNNEI. The CDR3 has 18 amino acids. The V segment lost 4 bases and the J segment 2 bases; nucleotides outside the gene matches: 15. The CDR3 spells CASSVPAFGQGLTYEQYF. CDR3 bases: TGTGCCAGCAGTGTTCCCGCTTTCGGACAGGGGCTTACCTACGAGCAGTACTTC.

The chain employs TRBV2 and TRBJ2-2, with a tentative D call TRBD2 (5 bases). V lost 7 bases and J 6 bases, leaving 15 bases between the germline ends. This CDR3 has 14 residues. Germline values: CDR1 SNHLY, CDR2 FYNNEI. The CDR3: CASMVGLSPGELFF. The CDR3 coding sequence is TGTGCCAGCATGGTAGGACTCTCCCCCGGGGAGCTGTTTTTT.

This chain uses TRBV5-1 with TRBJ1-4, with TRBD1 identical over 8 bases. Looked up from germline, CDR1 is SGHRS and CDR2 is YFSETQ. J gave up 8 bases and V 4 bases, and 7 bases lay outside the gene matches. The CDR3 sequence is 14 residues long. CDR3: CASSVTGGGEKLFF. CDR3 nucleotides: TGCGCCAGCAGCGTAACAGGGGGTGGCGAAAAACTGTTTTTT.

The chain joins TRBV28 to TRBJ1-2; D unresolved. Trimming pared 7 bases from V and 5 bases from J, leaving 17 bases between. The CDR3 is made up of 14 amino acids. Germline V CDR1 and CDR2: MDHEN, SYDVKM. Written as DNA, the CDR3 is TGTGCCAGCATCCCCGGACTGGCCTCTTATGGCTACACCTTC. Protein: CASIPGLASYGYTF.

This clone came up once. The V and J genes are TRBV2 and TRBJ2-5; D call uncertain. Germline V gene lookup returns CDR1 SNHLY and CDR2 FYNNEI. V dropped 7 bases and J dropped 5 bases, with 11 bases sitting between them. This CDR3 has 12 residues. The DNA of the CDR3 is TGTGCCAGCATAGCAGGAAGGGAGACCCAGTACTTC. Amino acid sequence: CASIAGRETQYF.

In its sample, this clone was seen once. This chain joins TRBV6-1 and TRBJ1-6; D gene unclear. Looked up from germline, CDR1 is MNHNS and CDR2 is SASEGT. V lost 3 bases to trimming and J lost 10 bases, with 10 bases between them. CDR3 size: 13 residues. CDR3 residues: CASSDVAGSPLHF. As DNA, the CDR3 is TGTGCCAGCAGTGATGTTGCAGGCTCACCCCTCCACTTT.

The chain has TRBV18 and TRBJ1-2; D gene ambiguous. Trimming removed 1 base at V and 5 bases at J, with 2 bases between. The V gene's germline CDR1 is KGHSH and CDR2 LQKENI. The CDR3 sequence is 11 residues long. CDR3 in amino acids: CASSPQYGYTF. CDR3 coding DNA: TGTGCCAGCTCACCACAGTATGGCTACACCTTC.

The chain links TRBV19 to TRBJ2-2; D might be TRBD2 (6 bases). V shed 6 bases and J shed 7 bases, with 18 bases lying between them. Germline values: CDR1 LNHDA, CDR2 SQIVND (reference sequence). This CDR3 contains 15 residues. The CDR3 nucleotides read TGTGCCAGTAGGATTTCCGACGGGAGTCGCGGGGAGCTGTTTTTT. It encodes CASRISDGSRGELFF.

The CDR3 nucleotides read TGTGCCAGCAGCGTAACCCCACTTGTACAGGGAAGGGACACAGATACGCAGTATTTT. Residues: CASSVTPLVQGRDTDTQYF. V is TRBV9 and J is TRBJ2-3, with D perhaps TRBD1 (6 bases). The CDR3 is made up of 19 amino acids. Trimming took 1 base from V and 2 from J, leaving 23 bases between them. Per the germline V gene, CDR1 is SGDLS and CDR2 is YYNGEE.

The CDR3 DNA reads TGTGCCAGTAGTATTACGACAGGATCTAACTATGGCTACACCTTC. Its translation: CASSITTGSNYGYTF. The chain employs TRBV19 and TRBJ1-2; tentative D call: TRBD1 (6 bases). Germline V lookup: CDR1 LNHDA, CDR2 SQIVND (reference sequence). The V and J ends lost 3 bases and 0 bases respectively, with 11 bases between them. CDR3 length equals 15 residues.

The chain recombines TRBV12-3 or TRBV12-4 with TRBJ1-2; D unclear. V gave up 6 bases and J gave up 3 bases, with 11 bases separating them. The CDR3 contains 13 residues. CDR3 loop: CASSRGLDYGYTF. The CDR3 DNA reads TGTGCCAGCAGCCGCGGGTTGGACTATGGCTACACCTTC.

This clone was seen only a few times. The chain joins TRBV11-2 to TRBJ2-2, with D unclear. Trimming left V 4 bases short and J 8 bases short, with 11 bases between. The V gene's germline CDR1 is SGHAT and CDR2 FQNNGV. This CDR3 spans 13 amino acids. CDR3 region: CASSSTGAGELFF. The CDR3 DNA is TGTGCCAGCAGCTCGACTGGCGCTGGGGAGCTGTTTTTT.

This chain links TRBV5-1 with TRBJ2-5; 10 positions agree with TRBD1. After removal of 4 bases from V and 2 bases from J, the junction contained 14 bases not matched to a gene. Germline V lookup: CDR1 SGHRS, CDR2 YFSETQ. The CDR3 covers 18 residues. The CDR3 DNA sequence: TGCGCCAGCAGCGTTGGAAGGACAGGGGGATTTCGTCAAGAGACCCAGTACTTC. It translates to CASSVGRTGGFRQETQYF. Based on the CDR3 plus reference TRBV5-1 and TRBJ2-5, the full variable domain is KAGVTQTPRYLIKTRGQQVTLSCSPISGHRSVSWYQQTPGQGLQFLFEYFSETQRNKGNFPGRFSGRQFSNSRSEMNVSTLELGDSALYLCASSVGRTGGFRQETQYFGPGTRLLVL.

The chain links TRBV5-1 to TRBJ2-7, with D perhaps TRBD1 (6 bases). The CDR3 is made up of 15 amino acids. Germline V gene data show CDR1 as SGHRS and CDR2 as YFSETQ. V was trimmed by 4 bases and J by 0 bases, leaving 14 bases between them. The CDR3 nucleotides are TGCGCCAGCAGCCCTGGACAGACGAGCTCCTACGAGCAGTACTTC. The encoded protein is CASSPGQTSSYEQYF. Supplemented by reference TRBV5-1 and TRBJ2-7, the full variable domain reads KAGVTQTPRYLIKTRGQQVTLSCSPISGHRSVSWYQQTPGQGLQFLFEYFSETQRNKGNFPGRFSGRQFSNSRSEMNVSTLELGDSALYLCASSPGQTSSYEQYFGPGTRLTVT.